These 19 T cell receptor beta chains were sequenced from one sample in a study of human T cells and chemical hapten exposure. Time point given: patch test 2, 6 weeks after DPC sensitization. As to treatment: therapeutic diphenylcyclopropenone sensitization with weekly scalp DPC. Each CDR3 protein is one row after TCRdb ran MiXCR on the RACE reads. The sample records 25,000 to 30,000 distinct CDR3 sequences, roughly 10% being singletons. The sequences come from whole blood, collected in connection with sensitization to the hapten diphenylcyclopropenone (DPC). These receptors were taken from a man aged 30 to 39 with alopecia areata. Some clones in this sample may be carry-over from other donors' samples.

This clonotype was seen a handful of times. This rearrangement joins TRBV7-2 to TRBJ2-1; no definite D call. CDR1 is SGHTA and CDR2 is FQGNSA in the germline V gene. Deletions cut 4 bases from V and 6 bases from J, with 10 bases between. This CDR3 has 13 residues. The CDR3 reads CASSSSEFNEQFF. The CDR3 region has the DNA TGTGCCAGCAGCTCCTCAGAGTTCAATGAGCAGTTCTTC. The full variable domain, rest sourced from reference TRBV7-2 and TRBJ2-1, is GAGVSQSPSNKVTEKGKDVELRCDPISGHTALYWYRQSLGQGLEFLIYFQGNSAPDKSGLPSDRFSAERTGGSVSTLTIQRTQQEDSAVYLCASSSSEFNEQFFGPGTRLTVL.

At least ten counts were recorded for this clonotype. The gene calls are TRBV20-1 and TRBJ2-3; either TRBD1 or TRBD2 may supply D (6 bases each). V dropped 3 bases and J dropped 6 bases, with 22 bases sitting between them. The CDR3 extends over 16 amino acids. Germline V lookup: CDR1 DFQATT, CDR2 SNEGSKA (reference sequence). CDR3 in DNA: TGCAGTGCTAGGACAAAAGGGGGACTTAACTTTGATACGCAGTATTTT. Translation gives CSARTKGGLNFDTQYF.

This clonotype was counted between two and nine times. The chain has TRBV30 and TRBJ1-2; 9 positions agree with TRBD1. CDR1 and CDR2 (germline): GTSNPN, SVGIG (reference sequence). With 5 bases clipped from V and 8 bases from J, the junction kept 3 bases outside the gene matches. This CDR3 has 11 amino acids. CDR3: CAWGTGNGYTF. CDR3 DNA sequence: TGTGCCTGGGGGACAGGGAACGGCTACACCTTC.

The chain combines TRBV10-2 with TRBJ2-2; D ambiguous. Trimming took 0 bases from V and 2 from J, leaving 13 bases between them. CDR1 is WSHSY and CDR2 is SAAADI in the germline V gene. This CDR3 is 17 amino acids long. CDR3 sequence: CASSESSNLGNTGELFF. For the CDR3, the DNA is TGCGCCAGCAGTGAGTCGTCCAATCTCGGTAACACCGGGGAGCTGTTTTTT.

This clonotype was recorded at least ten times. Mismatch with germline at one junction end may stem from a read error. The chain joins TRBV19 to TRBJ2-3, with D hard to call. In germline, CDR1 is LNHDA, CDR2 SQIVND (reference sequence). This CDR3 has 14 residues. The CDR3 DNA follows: TGTGCCAGTAGAATAGGCCCAGGCACAGATACGCAGTATTTT. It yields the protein CASRIGPGTDTQYF.

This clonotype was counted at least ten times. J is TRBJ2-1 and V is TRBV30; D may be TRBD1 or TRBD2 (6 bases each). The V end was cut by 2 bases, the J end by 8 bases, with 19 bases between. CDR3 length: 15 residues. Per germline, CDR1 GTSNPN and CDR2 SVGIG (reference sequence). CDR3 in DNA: TGTGCCTGGAGTCCGGACGGGGGCAGGATCGATGAGCAGTTCTTC. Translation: CAWSPDGGRIDEQFF.

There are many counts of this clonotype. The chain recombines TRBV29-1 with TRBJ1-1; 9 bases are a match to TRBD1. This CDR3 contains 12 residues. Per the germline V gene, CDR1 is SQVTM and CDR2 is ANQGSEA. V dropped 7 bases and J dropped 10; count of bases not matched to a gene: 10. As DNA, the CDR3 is TGCAGCGCCACCACAGGGGGCTTTGGAGCTTTCTTT. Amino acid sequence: CSATTGGFGAFF.

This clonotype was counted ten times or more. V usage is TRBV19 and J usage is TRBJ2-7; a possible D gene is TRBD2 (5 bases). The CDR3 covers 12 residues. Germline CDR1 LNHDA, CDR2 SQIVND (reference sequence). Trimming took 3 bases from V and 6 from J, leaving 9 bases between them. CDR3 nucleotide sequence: TGTGCCAGTAGTATCGGGAAGGGCGAGCAGTACTTC. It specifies CASSIGKGEQYF.

As DNA, the CDR3 is TGTGCCAGCGGACAGAAAGCTTTCTTT. Translation: CASGQKAFF. The V gene is TRBV6-1, the J gene TRBJ1-1; tentative D call: TRBD1 (6 bases). The CDR3 runs to 9 residues. V was clipped by 8 bases and J by 9 bases, with 7 bases between them. In germline, CDR1 is MNHNS, CDR2 SASEGT.

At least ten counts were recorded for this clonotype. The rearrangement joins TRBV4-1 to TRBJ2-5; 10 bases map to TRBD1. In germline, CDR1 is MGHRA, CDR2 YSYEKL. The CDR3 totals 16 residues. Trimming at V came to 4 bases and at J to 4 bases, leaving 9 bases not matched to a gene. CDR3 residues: CASSPGDRGSRETQYF. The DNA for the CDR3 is TGCGCCAGCAGCCCGGGGGACAGGGGCTCGCGAGAGACCCAGTACTTC.

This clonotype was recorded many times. Written as DNA, the CDR3 is TGCAGCGTGGTACAGGGGTCCTACGAGCAGTACTTC. Its translation is CSVVQGSYEQYF. The chain carries TRBV29-1 and TRBJ2-7, with 7 nucleotides matching TRBD1. V lost 6 bases and J lost 1; bases outside the gene matches: 3. This CDR3 spans 12 amino acids. Germline-derived CDR1 and CDR2 are SQVTM and ANQGSEA.

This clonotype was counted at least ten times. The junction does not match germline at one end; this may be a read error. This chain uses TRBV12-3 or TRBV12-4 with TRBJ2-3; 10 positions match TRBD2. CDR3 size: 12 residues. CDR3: CASNLAGGTQYF. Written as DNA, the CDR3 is TGTGCCAGCAATTTAGCGGGGGGTACGCAGTATTTT.

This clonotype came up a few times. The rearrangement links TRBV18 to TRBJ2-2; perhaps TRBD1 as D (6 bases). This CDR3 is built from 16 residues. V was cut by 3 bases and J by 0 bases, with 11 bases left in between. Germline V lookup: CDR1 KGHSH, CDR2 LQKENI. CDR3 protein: CASSPLGTTNTGELFF. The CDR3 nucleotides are TGTGCCAGCTCACCCCTCGGGACAACGAACACCGGGGAGCTGTTTTTT.

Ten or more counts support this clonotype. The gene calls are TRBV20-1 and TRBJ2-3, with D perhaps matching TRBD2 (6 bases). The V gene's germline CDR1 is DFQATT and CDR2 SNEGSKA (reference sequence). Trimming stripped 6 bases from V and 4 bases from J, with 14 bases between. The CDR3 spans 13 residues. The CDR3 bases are TGCAGTGCCGGTCGGAGGGAGTCAGATACGCAGTATTTT. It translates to CSAGRRESDTQYF.

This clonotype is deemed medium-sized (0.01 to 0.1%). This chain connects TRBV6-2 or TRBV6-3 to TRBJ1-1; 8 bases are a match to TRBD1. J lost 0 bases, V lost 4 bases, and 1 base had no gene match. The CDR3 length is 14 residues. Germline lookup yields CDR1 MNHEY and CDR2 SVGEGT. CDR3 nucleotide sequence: TGTGCCAGCAGTTCGGGACAGGTGAACACTGAAGCTTTCTTT. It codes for CASSSGQVNTEAFF.

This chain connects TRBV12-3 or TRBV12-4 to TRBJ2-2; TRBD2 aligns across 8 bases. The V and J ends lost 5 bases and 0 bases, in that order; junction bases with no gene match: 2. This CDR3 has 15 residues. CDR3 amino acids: CASSETSANTGELFF. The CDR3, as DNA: TGTGCCAGCAGTGAGACTAGCGCGAACACCGGGGAGCTGTTTTTT.

CDR3 in DNA: TGCAGCCTAGGGACGGAAGAGACCCAGTACTTC. Its translation: CSLGTEETQYF. The chain recombines TRBV29-1 with TRBJ2-5, with D perhaps being TRBD1 or TRBD2 (5 bases each). The germline V gene has CDR1 SQVTM and CDR2 ANQGSEA. The V and J ends lost 8 bases and 3 bases respectively, with 10 bases between them. This CDR3 is built from 11 residues.

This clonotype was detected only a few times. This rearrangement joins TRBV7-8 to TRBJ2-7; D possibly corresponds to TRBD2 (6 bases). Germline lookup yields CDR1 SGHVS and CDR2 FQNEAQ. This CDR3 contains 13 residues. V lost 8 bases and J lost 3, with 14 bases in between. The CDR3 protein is CASAWEALYEQYF. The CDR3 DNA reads TGTGCCAGCGCTTGGGAGGCCCTCTACGAGCAGTACTTC.

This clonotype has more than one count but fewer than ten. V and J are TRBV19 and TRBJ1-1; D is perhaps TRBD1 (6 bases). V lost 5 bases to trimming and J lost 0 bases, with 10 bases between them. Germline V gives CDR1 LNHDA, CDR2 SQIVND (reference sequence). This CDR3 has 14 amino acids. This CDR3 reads CASSQGRMNTEAFF. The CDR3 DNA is TGTGCCAGTAGTCAGGGGAGGATGAACACTGAAGCTTTCTTT.